The present TCR beta chain was sequenced within a study of T cell repertoires in aging, cancer and after chemotherapy. Study findings and constraints: Healthy donors lost TCR diversity with age mainly through richness, cancer patients through richness and evenness.

A mixed TRB-A/B primer pool amplified rearranged TRB by multiplex touch-down PCR. Using its own MiXCR run on the multiplex PCR reads, TCRdb lists one record per CDR3 protein. The sample includes approximately 11,000 distinct CDR3 sequences, over 25% seen only once; the top ten take under 20%. Trimming shortened V by 0 bases and J by 8 bases, and 19 bases separated the two germline ends. Germline V gives CDR1 GTSNPN, CDR2 SVGIG (reference sequence). The CDR3 length is 16 residues. Peripheral blood genomic DNA, not sorted cells or RNA, was the template. A note on this clonotype: Its antigen is not identified.

This sequence joins TRBV30 and TRBJ2-2, with D perhaps matching TRBD1 or TRBD2 (6 bases each). Sequenced input: blood. This sequence was found in a human donor in good health. The donor label of this sample is uncertain. CDR3 protein: CAWSVVGGLGQGELFF. The CDR3 bases are TGTGCCTGGAGTGTAGTTGGGGGGCTCGGCCAAGGGGAGCTGTTTTTT. Supplemented by reference TRBV30 and TRBJ2-2, the full variable domain reads SQTIHQWPATLVQPVGSPLSLECTVEGTSNPNLYWYRQAAGRGLQLLFYSVGIGQISSEVPQNLSASRPQDRQFILSSKKLLLSDSGFYLCAWSVVGGLGQGELFFGEGSRLTVL.